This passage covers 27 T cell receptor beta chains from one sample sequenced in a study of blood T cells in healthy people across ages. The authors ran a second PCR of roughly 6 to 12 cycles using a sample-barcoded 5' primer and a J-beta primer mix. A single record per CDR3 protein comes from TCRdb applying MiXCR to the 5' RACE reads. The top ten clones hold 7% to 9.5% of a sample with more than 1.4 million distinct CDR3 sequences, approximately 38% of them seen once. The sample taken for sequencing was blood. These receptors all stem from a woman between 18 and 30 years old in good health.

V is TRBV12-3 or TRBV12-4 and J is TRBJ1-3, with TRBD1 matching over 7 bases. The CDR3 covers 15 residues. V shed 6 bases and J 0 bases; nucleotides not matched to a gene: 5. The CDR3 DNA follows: TGTGCCAGCAGGCTACAGGGGTCCTCTGGAAACACCATATATTTT. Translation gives CASRLQGSSGNTIYF.

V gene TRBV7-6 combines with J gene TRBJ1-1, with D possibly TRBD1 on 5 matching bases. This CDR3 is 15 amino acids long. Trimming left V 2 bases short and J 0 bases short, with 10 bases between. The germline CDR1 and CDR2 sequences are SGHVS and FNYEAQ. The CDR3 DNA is TGTGCCAGCAGCTTAACTTGGGGCATGAACACTGAAGCTTTCTTT. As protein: CASSLTWGMNTEAFF.

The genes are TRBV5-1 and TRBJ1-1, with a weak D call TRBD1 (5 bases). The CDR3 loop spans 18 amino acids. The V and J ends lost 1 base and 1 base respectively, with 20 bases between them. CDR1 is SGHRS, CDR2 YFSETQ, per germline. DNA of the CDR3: TGCGCCAGCAGCTTGATTTGGGGTCGGGGACTACCGAACACTGAAGCTTTCTTT. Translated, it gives CASSLIWGRGLPNTEAFF.

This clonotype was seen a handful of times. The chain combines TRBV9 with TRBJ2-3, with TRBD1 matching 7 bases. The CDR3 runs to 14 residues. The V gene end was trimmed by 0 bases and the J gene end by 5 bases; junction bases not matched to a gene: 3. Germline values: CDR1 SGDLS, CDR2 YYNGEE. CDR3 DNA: TGTGCCAGCAGCGTAGGAGGGGGCCAAGATACGCAGTATTTT. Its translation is CASSVGGGQDTQYF. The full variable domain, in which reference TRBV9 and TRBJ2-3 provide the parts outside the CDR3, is DSGVTQTPKHLITATGQRVTLRCSPRSGDLSVYWYQQSLDQGLQFLIQYYNGEERAKGNILERFSAQQFPDLHSELNLSSLELGDSALYFCASSVGGGQDTQYFGPGTRLTVL.

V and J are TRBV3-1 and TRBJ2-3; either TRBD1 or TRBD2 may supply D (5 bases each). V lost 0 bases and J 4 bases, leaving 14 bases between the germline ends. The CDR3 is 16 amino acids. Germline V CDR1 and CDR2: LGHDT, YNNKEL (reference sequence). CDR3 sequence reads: CASSQDGGDPSDTQYF. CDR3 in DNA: TGTGCCAGCAGCCAAGACGGTGGGGACCCGTCAGATACGCAGTATTTT.

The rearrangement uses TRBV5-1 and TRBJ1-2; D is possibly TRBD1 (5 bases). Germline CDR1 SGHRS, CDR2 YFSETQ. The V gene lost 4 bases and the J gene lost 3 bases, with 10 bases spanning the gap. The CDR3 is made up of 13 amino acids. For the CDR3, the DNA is TGCGCCAGCAGCCCCCCACAGGACTATGGCTACACCTTC. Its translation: CASSPPQDYGYTF.

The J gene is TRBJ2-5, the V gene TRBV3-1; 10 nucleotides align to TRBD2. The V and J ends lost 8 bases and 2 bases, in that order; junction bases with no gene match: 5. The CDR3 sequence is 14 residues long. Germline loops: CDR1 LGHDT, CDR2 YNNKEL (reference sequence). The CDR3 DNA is TGTGCCAGCGTTCTTAGCGGGGGGCAAGAGACCCAGTACTTC. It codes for CASVLSGGQETQYF.

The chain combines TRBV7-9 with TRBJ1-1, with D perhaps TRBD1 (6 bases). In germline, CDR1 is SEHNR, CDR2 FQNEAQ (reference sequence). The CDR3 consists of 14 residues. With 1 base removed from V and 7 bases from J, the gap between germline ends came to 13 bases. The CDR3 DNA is TGTGCCAGCAGCTTAGTACAGGGTTACAGTGAAGCTTTCTTT. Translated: CASSLVQGYSEAFF.

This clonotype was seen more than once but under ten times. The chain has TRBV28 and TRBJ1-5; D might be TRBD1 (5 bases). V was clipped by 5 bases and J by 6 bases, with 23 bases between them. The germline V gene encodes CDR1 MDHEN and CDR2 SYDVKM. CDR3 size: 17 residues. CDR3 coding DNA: TGTGCCAGCAGTATCAACCCTCAGGCGGGGGTGGGTCAGCCCCAGCATTTT. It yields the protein CASSINPQAGVGQPQHF.

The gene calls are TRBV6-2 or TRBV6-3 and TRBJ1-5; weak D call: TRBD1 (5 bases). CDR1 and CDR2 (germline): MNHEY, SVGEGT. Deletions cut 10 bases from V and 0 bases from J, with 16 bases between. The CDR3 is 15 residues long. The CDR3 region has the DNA TGTGCCATCGGGACGGTCGGTTATAGCAATCAGCCCCAGCATTTT. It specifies CAIGTVGYSNQPQHF.

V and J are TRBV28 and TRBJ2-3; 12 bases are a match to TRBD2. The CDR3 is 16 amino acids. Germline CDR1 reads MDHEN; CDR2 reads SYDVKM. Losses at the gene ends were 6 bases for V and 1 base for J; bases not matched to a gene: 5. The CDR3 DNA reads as TGTGCCAGCAGCACACGACTAGCGGGGGGCACAGATACGCAGTATTTT. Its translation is CASSTRLAGGTDTQYF.

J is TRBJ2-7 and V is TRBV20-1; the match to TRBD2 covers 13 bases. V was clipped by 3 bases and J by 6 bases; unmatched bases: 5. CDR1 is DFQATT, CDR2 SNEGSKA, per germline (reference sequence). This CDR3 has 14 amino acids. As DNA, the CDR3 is TGCAGTGCTAGGCCGGGACTAGCGGGGTGCGAGCAGTACTTC. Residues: CSARPGLAGCEQYF.

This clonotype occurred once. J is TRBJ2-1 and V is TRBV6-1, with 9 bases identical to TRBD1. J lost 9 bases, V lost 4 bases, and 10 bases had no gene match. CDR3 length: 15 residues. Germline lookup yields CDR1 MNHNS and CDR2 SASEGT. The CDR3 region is CASSARDRVASEQFF. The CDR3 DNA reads TGTGCCAGCAGTGCCCGGGACAGGGTAGCGAGTGAGCAGTTCTTC.

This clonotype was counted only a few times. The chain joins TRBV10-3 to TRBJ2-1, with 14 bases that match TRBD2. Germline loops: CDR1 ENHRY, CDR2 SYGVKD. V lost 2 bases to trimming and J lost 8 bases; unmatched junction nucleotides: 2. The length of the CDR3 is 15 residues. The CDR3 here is CAISERGLAGDEQFF. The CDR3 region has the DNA TGTGCCATCAGTGAGAGGGGACTAGCGGGAGATGAGCAGTTCTTC.

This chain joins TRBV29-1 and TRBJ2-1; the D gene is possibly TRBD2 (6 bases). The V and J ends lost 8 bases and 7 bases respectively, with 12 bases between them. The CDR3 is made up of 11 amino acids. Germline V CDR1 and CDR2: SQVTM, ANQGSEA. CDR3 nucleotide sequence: TGCAGCTCCCGGGGGAAGAATGAGCAGTTCTTC. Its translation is CSSRGKNEQFF.

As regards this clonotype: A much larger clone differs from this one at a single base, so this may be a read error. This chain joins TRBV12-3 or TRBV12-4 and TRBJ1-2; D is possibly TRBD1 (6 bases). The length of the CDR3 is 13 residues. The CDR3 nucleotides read TGTACCAGCAGCGGCGACAGGAACTATGGCTACACCTTC. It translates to CTSSGDRNYGYTF.

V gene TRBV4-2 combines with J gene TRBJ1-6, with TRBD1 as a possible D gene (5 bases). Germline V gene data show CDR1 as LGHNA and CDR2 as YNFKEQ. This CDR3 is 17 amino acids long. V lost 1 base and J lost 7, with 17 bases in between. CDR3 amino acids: CASSQARGLSSNSPLHF. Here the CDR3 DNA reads TGTGCCAGCAGCCAAGCTAGGGGTTTAAGTAGCAATTCACCCCTCCACTTT.

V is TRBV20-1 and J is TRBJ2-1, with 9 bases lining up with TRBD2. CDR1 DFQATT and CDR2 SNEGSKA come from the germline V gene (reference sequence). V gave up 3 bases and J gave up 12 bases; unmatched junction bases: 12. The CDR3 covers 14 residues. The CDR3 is CSASMIAGAYGQFF. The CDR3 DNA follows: TGCAGTGCTAGTATGATAGCGGGAGCTTATGGGCAGTTCTTC.

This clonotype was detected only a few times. The CDR3 nucleotides are TGTGCCAGCAGCCAGCCCCTCTCGTACGAGCAGTACTTC. Its translation is CASSQPLSYEQYF. The chain has TRBV4-2 and TRBJ2-7; no clear D. Per the germline V gene, CDR1 is LGHNA and CDR2 is YNFKEQ. Trimming pared 3 bases from V and 4 bases from J, leaving 10 bases between. This CDR3 spans 13 amino acids.

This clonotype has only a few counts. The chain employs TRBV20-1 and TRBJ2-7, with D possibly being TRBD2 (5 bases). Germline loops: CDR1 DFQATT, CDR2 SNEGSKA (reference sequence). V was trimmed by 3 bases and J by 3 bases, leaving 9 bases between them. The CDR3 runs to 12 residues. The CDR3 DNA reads TGCAGTGCTAGGGACTTCAACTACGAGCAGTACTTC. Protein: CSARDFNYEQYF.

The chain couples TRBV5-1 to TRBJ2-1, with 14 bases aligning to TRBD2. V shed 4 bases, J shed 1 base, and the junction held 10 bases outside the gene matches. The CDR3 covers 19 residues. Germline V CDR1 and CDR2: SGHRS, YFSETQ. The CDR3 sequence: CASSLTPGLAGDSYNEQFF. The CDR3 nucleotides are TGCGCCAGCAGCCTTACACCGGGACTAGCGGGGGATTCCTACAATGAGCAGTTCTTC.

This chain's CDR3 is CASSRSLTGQVHEQYF. CDR3 bases: TGTGCCAGCAGCCGGAGCCTAACAGGACAGGTCCACGAGCAGTACTTC. This chain joins TRBV6-5 and TRBJ2-7, with TRBD1 matching over 7 bases. V was clipped by 6 bases and J by 5 bases; unmatched bases: 16. In germline, CDR1 is MNHEY, CDR2 SVGAGI. CDR3 length: 16 amino acids.

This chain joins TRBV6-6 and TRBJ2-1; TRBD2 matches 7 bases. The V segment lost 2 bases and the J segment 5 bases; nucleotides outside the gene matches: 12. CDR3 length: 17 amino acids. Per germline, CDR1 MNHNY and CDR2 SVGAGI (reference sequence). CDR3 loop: CASSYAYRDYLNNEQFF. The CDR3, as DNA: TGTGCCAGCAGTTACGCCTACCGGGACTACCTGAACAATGAGCAGTTCTTC.

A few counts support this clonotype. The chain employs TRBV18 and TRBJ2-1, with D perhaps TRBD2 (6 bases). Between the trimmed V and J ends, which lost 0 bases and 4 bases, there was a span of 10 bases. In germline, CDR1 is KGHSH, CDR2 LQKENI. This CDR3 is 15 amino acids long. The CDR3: CASSPPSAGYNEQFF. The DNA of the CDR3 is TGTGCCAGCTCACCACCCTCCGCGGGATACAATGAGCAGTTCTTC.

CDR3: CSASGGRHNEQFF. In DNA, the CDR3 is TGCAGTGCTAGTGGAGGGAGGCACAATGAGCAGTTCTTC. The chain uses TRBV20-1 and TRBJ2-1, with D possibly TRBD2 on 6 matching bases. V lost 3 bases, J lost 5 bases, and 11 bases lay in between. Germline V gives CDR1 DFQATT, CDR2 SNEGSKA (reference sequence). The CDR3 loop spans 13 amino acids.

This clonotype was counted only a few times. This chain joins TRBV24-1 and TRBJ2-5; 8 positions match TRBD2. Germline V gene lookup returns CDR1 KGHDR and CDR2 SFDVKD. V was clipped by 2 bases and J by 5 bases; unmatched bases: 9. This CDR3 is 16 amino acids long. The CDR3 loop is CATSDSLRGGLETQYF. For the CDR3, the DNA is TGTGCCACCAGTGATTCCCTTCGGGGGGGTCTTGAGACCCAGTACTTC.

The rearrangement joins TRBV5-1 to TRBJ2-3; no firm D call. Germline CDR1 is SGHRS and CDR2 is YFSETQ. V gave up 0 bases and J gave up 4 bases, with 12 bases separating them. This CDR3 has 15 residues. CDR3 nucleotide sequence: TGCGCCAGCAGCTTGGCCCCCCGGCTAGCAGATACGCAGTATTTT. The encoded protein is CASSLAPRLADTQYF.